A selection of T cell receptor beta chains follows, all from one sample in a study of OX40 agonist ivuxolimab in advanced cancers. Produced via immunoSEQ multiplex PCR; TCRdb's table is partial and in-frame only. The table records around 47,000 clones, 80% of them present only once. The sample consisted of CD4+ or CD8+ T cells sorted from blood, taken in a trial of the OX40 agonist ivuxolimab. The origin of the receptors is an adult with an advanced solid tumor such as melanoma, head and neck, liver or kidney cancer. Both conserved end residues are part of each CDR3. Fields, in order: V gene, J gene, CDR3 protein.

TRBV9,TRBJ2-1,CASSVYDNEQFF
TRBV7-9,TRBJ2-5,CASSPGSLIETQYF
TRBV12-5,TRBJ1-2,CASGLDNYGYTF
TRBV7-2,TRBJ1-1,CASTLGVGGRGRGVTEAFF
TRBV7-6,TRBJ2-3,CASSLVARLSTDTQYF
TRBV6-6,TRBJ1-6,CASSYGEGNSPLHF
TRBV6-4,TRBJ2-3,CASRSTSDTDTQYF
TRBV4-1,TRBJ1-2,CASSQSGATPRYGYTF
TRBV11-1,TRBJ2-6,CASKTFSGANVLTF
TRBV7-2,TRBJ2-5,CASSGGGPETQYF
TRBV9,TRBJ2-3,CASSVTYQGTDTQYF
TRBV27,TRBJ1-5,CASSLSTRQGRQPQHF
TRBV4-3,TRBJ1-1,CASRQVLAGRVRTEAFF
TRBV28,TRBJ2-7,CASSAPQVSRQYF
TRBV7-2,TRBJ2-2,CASSSGRANTGELFF
TRBV7-3,TRBJ1-6,CASRGRLSPLHF
TRBV7-7,TRBJ2-7,CASSSREGREQYF
TRBV6-6,TRBJ1-3,CASSPLRGSGNTIYF
TRBV29-1,TRBJ1-2,CSVEDSRDYTF
TRBV28,TRBJ1-2,CASLKGGVNYGYTF
TRBV4-3,TRBJ2-6,CASSPGGSLGANVLTF
TRBV11-3,TRBJ2-1,CASSVGRVGEQFF
TRBV11-2,TRBJ1-1,CASSLDGVANTEAFF
TRBV5-4,TRBJ1-2,CASSFPGTGTHGYTF
TRBV4-3,TRBJ1-2,CASSQDLSGRSYTF